Shown below are 4 T cell receptor beta chains from a single sample sequenced in a study of lymphopenia after photon versus proton radiotherapy. TCRdb's copy holds only in-frame clones and misses some; the assay was immunoSEQ multiplex PCR. The sample shows about 68,000 clones, just over 90% of them seen only once. The sample in question was peripheral blood, obtained from a patient treated with photon-based radiotherapy. The receptors were sampled from a woman aged 70-85 years with pancreatic cancer.

V gene TRBV7-2 combines with J gene TRBJ2-3, with 10 bases lining up with TRBD2. The CDR3 sequence is 18 residues long. With V trimmed by 1 base and J by 3 bases, 10 bases remained unmatched. Germline CDR1 is SGHTA and CDR2 is FQGNSA. This CDR3 reads CASSLVSPSSGRTDTQYF. CDR3 DNA: TGTGCCAGCAGCTTAGTCTCCCCTTCTAGCGGGAGAACAGATACGCAGTATTTT.

V and J are TRBV5-4 and TRBJ1-3, with a tentative D call TRBD1 (6 bases). CDR3 length: 15 amino acids. Germline assignment: CDR1 SGHNT and CDR2 YYREEE (reference sequence). The germline V and J ends were trimmed by 0 bases and 0 bases, with 7 bases remaining between them. CDR3 DNA sequence: TGTGCCAGCAGCTTGGGACAGGTCTCTGGAAACACCATATATTTT. Translated, it gives CASSLGQVSGNTIYF.

V usage is TRBV19 and J usage is TRBJ2-1, with unresolved D. Germline V CDR1 and CDR2: LNHDA, SQIVND (reference sequence). With 6 bases removed from V and 5 bases from J, the gap between germline ends came to 11 bases. This CDR3 contains 13 residues. In DNA form, the CDR3 reads TGTGCCAGTAGCATTCGGGCCAACAATGAGCAGTTCTTC. This gives the protein CASSIRANNEQFF.

This clone was detected once. This CDR3 is CASSGNYEQYF. The CDR3 nucleotides are TGTGCCAGCAGTGGGAATTACGAGCAGTACTTC. This chain uses TRBV2 with TRBJ2-7; D remains ambiguous. The CDR3 covers 11 residues. V dropped 4 bases and J dropped 4 bases, with 5 bases sitting between them. Germline lookup yields CDR1 SNHLY and CDR2 FYNNEI. Supplemented by reference TRBV2 and TRBJ2-7, the full variable domain reads EPEVTQTPSHQVTQMGQEVILRCVPISNHLYFYWYRQILGQKVEFLVSFYNNEISEKSEIFDDQFSVERPDGSNFTLKIRSTKLEDSAMYFCASSGNYEQYFGPGTRLTVT.